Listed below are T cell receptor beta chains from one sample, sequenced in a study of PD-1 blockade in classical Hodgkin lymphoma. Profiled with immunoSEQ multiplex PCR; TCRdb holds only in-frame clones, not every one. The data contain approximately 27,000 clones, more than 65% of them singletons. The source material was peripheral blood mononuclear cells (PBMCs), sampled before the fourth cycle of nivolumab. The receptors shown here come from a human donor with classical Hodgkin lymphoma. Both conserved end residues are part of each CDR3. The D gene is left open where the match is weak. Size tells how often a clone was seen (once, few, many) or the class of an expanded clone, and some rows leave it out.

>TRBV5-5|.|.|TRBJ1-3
TGTGCCAGCAGCTTCGAGCAGGGGATCCAAGGAAACACCATATATTTT
CASSFEQGIQGNTIYF
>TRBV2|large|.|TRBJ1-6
TGTGCCAGCATGATCACTGGCAGGGATTCACCCCTCCACTTT
CASMITGRDSPLHF
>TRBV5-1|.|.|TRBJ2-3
TGCGCCAGCAGCCCCGGGACTCAACGTGGAGGAGATACGCAGTATTTT
CASSPGTQRGGDTQYF
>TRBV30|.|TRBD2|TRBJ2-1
TGTGCCTGGAGTGTAGGCGGGGGGGCCGACAATGAGCAGTTCTTC
CAWSVGGGADNEQFF
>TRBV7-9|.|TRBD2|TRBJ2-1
TGTGCCAGCAGCCCGAGGAGGGGTAGCGGGGGGTACAATGAGCAGTTCTTC
CASSPRRGSGGYNEQFF
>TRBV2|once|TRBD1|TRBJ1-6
TGTGCCAGCAGGGGACAGCCGAATTCACCCCTCCACTTT
CASRGQPNSPLHF
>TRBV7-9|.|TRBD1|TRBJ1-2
TGTGCCAGCAGCTTTGGGACAGTCAACTATGGCTACACCTTC
CASSFGTVNYGYTF
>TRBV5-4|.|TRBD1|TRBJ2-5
TGTGCCAGCAGCAGAATCGGGACAGCCCAAGAGACCCAGTACTTC
CASSRIGTAQETQYF
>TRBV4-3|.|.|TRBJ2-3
TGCGCCAGCAGCCAAGATTCATTATATACGCAGTATTTT
CASSQDSLYTQYF
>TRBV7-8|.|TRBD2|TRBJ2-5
TGTGCCAGCAGCGACCGGACTAGCGGGGAACAAGAGACCCAGTACTTC
CASSDRTSGEQETQYF
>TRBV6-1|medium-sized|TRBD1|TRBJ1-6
TGTGCCAGCAGTGAGATCGGACAGGGGAGTTCACCCCTCCACTTT
CASSEIGQGSSPLHF
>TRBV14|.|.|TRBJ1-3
TGTGCCAGCAGCCGGACCGGGTTCTTCTCTGGAAACACCATATATTTT
CASSRTGFFSGNTIYF
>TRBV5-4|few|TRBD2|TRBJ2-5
TGTGCCAGCAGCTTGGCCGGGACTAGCATCTGGGAGACCCAGTACTTC
CASSLAGTSIWETQYF
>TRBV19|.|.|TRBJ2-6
TGTGCCACTGCACCTACCGGGACAACTGGGGCCAACGTCCTGACTTTC
CATAPTGTTGANVLTF
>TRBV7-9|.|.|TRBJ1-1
TGTGCCAGCAGCTTACCGTTCATAGGGGACACTGAAGCTTTCTTT
CASSLPFIGDTEAFF
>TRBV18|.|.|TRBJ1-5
TGTGCCAGCTCACCAGGGTCAGATCAGCCCCAGCATTTT
CASSPGSDQPQHF
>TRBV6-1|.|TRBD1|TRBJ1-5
TGTGCCAGCGCGGGGACAGGGAATCAGCCCCAGCATTTT
CASAGTGNQPQHF
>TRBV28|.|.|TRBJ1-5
TGTGCCAGCAGTCTCGATCAGCCCCAGCATTTT
CASSLDQPQHF
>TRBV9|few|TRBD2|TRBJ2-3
TGTGCCAGCACCGTAGGGGGCGGGGGGGCCTCAGATACGCAGTATTTT
CASTVGGGGASDTQYF
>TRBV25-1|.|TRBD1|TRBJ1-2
TGTGCCAGCAGTTCACCAGGGGGCAACTATGGCTACACCTTC
CASSSPGGNYGYTF
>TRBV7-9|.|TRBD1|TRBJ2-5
TGTGCCAGCAGCCCCCGGGGACAGACTGAGCAGTACTTC
CASSPRGQTEQYF
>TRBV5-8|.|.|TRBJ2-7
TGTGCCAGCAGCTTGGTCGGGTACGAGCAGTACTTC
CASSLVGYEQYF
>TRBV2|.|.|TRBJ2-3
TGTGCCAGCAGTGAGCCCGCCGGGACCCTATTACCGTCTAGCACAGATACGCAGTATTTT
CASSEPAGTLLPSSTDTQYF
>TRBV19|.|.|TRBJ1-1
TGTGCCAGTAGTAAGAGGTCGGGGAACACTGAAGCTTTCTTT
CASSKRSGNTEAFF
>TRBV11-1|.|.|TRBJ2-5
TGTGCCAGCAGCTCTTCTGGGGCAGAGACCCAGTACTTC
CASSSSGAETQYF
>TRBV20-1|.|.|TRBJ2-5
TGCAGTGCTAGTTCCGGGGAGACCCAGTACTTC
CSASSGETQYF
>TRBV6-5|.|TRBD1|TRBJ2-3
TGTGCCAGCAGTTGGGACAGGGGCACAGATACGCAGTATTTT
CASSWDRGTDTQYF
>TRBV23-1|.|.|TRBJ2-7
TGCGCCAGCAGTCAATTTTCAAATGCCTACGAGCAGTACTTC
CASSQFSNAYEQYF
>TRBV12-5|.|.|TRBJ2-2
TGTGCTAGTGGTTTGGGGGGATCCGGGGAGCTGTTTTTT
CASGLGGSGELFF
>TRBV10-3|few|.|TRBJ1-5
TGTGCCATCAGTCCTGCGGGGGGCGTCTATAGCAATCAGCCCCAGCATTTT
CAISPAGGVYSNQPQHF
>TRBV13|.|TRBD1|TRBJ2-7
TGTGCCAGGACAGGGTCGATCTCCTACGAGCAGTACTTC
CARTGSISYEQYF
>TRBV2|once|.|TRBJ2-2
TGTGCCAATACTAAGGGGGGCGCGAACACCGGGGAGCTGTTTTTT
CANTKGGANTGELFF
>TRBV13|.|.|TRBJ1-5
TGTGCCAGCAGCTTATCCGGAAGCAATCAGCCCCAGCATTTT
CASSLSGSNQPQHF
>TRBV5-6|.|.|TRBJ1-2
TGTGCCAGCAGCTCAGGGCAGGCTAACTATGGCTACACCTTC
CASSSGQANYGYTF
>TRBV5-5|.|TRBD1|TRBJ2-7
TGTGCCAGCAAATCCCGGGACAGGGAGTGGCACGAGCAGTACTTC
CASKSRDREWHEQYF
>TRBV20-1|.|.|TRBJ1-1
TGCAGTGCTAGTTACGTTTCTGAAGCTTTCTTT
CSASYVSEAFF
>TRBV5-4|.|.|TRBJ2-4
TGTGCCAGCAGCTTGTCTCTCCGGGGTCGGGACATTCAGTACTTC
CASSLSLRGRDIQYF
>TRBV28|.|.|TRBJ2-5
TGTGCCAGCAGGGGACCCATGGAGACCCAGTACTTC
CASRGPMETQYF
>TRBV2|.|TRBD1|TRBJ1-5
TGTGCCAGCAGTGCCGGGACAGGGTATCAGCCCCAGCATTTT
CASSAGTGYQPQHF
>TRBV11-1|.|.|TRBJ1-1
TGTGCCAGCAGCGAACCCACAGGAGGATCTGAAGCTTTCTTT
CASSEPTGGSEAFF
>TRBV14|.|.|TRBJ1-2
TGTGCCAGCAGCCAAGATCGACGCAGCTATGGCTACACCTTC
CASSQDRRSYGYTF